The 22 T cell receptor beta chains presented below share a single source sample, sequenced in a study of shared clonotypes between healthy human individuals. Method: immunoSEQ multiplex PCR; TCRdb's copy keeps in-frame clones and lacks some. This sample has approximately 1.9 million clones; 85% to 95% occur once, and the top ten carry about 1.7%. CD45RO-negative, CCR7-selected cells formed the naive CD8 fraction, which excluded terminally differentiated effector memory CD45RA+ cells. The sample was naive CD8+ T cells from PBMCs. The receptors stem from a young man in good health. Some clones in this sample may be carry-over from other donors' samples.

With regard to this clone: Other DNA sequences of this sample code for an identical CDR3. This chain uses TRBV7-9 with TRBJ2-1; D is unclear. Looked up from germline, CDR1 is SEHNR and CDR2 is FQNEAQ (reference sequence). V lost 1 base and J 5 bases, leaving 9 bases between the germline ends. CDR3 length: 14 amino acids. CDR3 in DNA: TGTGCCAGCAGCTTAGGCGGCAGCAACAATGAGCAGTTCTTC. Translation gives CASSLGGSNNEQFF.

This chain joins TRBV15 and TRBJ2-5; TRBD1 matches 7 bases. Germline values: CDR1 LNHNV, CDR2 YYDKDF (reference sequence). The length of the CDR3 is 16 residues. The trim removed 0 bases at V and 5 bases at J, leaving 9 bases unmatched. The CDR3 region is CATSREGRGPWETQYF. CDR3 sequence (DNA): TGTGCCACCAGCAGAGAAGGAAGGGGGCCATGGGAGACCCAGTACTTC.

Comments on this clone: This same CDR3 is encoded by further DNA sequences in the sample. The chain recombines TRBV11-2 with TRBJ2-3; the D is unclear. The ends were cut back, 2 bases at V and 0 bases at J, with 6 bases in the middle. CDR3 size: 14 residues. Germline V gives CDR1 SGHAT, CDR2 FQNNGV. In DNA, the CDR3 is TGTGCCAGCAGCTTATTGGGCAGCACAGATACGCAGTATTTT. Translating it yields CASSLLGSTDTQYF.

This clone showed up just once. The chain uses TRBV27 and TRBJ2-3; 13 positions match TRBD2. With 3 bases clipped from V and 6 bases from J, the junction kept 6 bases outside the gene matches. The CDR3 is 16 amino acids. The V gene's germline CDR1 is MNHEY and CDR2 SMNVEV (reference sequence). CDR3 sequence reads: CASSFRTSGRWDTQYF. Written as DNA, the CDR3 is TGTGCCAGCAGTTTCCGGACTAGCGGGAGATGGGATACGCAGTATTTT.

The chain employs TRBV19 and TRBJ1-5; D possibly corresponds to TRBD1 (5 bases). Germline-derived CDR1 and CDR2 are LNHDA and SQIVND (reference sequence). The germline V and J ends were trimmed by 6 bases and 2 bases, with 14 bases remaining between them. The CDR3 extends over 15 amino acids. CDR3 in amino acids: CASRLGEGGNQPQHF. Written as DNA, the CDR3 is TGTGCCAGTAGGCTGGGGGAGGGTGGCAATCAGCCCCAGCATTTT. The whole variable domain, remainder taken from reference TRBV19 and TRBJ1-5, is DGGITQSPKYLFRKEGQNVTLSCEQNLNHDAMYWYRQDPGQGLRLIYYSQIVNDFQKGDIAEGYSVSREKKESFPLTVTSAQKNPTAFYLCASRLGEGGNQPQHFGDGTRLSIL.

The V and J genes are TRBV19 and TRBJ2-1; the match to TRBD1 covers 12 bases. The CDR3 consists of 17 residues. Germline CDR1 is LNHDA and CDR2 is SQIVND (reference sequence). The J segment lost 8 bases and the V segment lost 5 bases, leaving 13 bases of the junction unmatched. CDR3 loop: CASSYPPWDRGQDEQFF. In DNA form, the CDR3 reads TGTGCCAGTAGTTACCCTCCGTGGGACAGGGGGCAGGATGAGCAGTTCTTC.

The chain employs TRBV6-1 and TRBJ2-7, with a weak D call TRBD1 (5 bases). The V gene lost 4 bases and the J gene lost 5 bases, with 9 bases spanning the gap. Germline CDR1 and CDR2: MNHNS and SASEGT. This CDR3 region has 12 residues. The CDR3 bases are TGTGCCAGCAGTGGTGGGGCACACGAGCAGTACTTC. Translated, it gives CASSGGAHEQYF.

The chain employs TRBV5-1 and TRBJ2-1; the match to TRBD1 covers 8 bases. V shed 7 bases, J shed 6 bases, and the junction held 6 bases outside the gene matches. CDR1 is SGHRS and CDR2 is YFSETQ in the germline V gene. This CDR3 is built from 13 residues. The CDR3, as DNA: TGCGCCAGCCTACGGACAGGGTCCAATGAGCAGTTCTTC. This gives the protein CASLRTGSNEQFF.

This clone was detected once. The chain joins TRBV4-1 to TRBJ2-5; the D is unclear. V dropped 0 bases and J dropped 5 bases, with 19 bases sitting between them. Germline V gives CDR1 MGHRA, CDR2 YSYEKL. The CDR3 sequence is 17 residues long. CDR3 sequence reads: CASSQDSLATSGETQYF. The CDR3 DNA sequence: TGCGCCAGCAGCCAAGACAGTTTAGCCACCTCCGGGGAGACCCAGTACTTC.

Concerning this clone itself: It may be a read error: a sequence one base away is much more abundant. Other nucleotide sequences in the sample specify the same CDR3. The V gene is TRBV13, the J gene TRBJ1-5, with a tentative D call TRBD1 (5 bases). The CDR3 runs to 12 residues. From germline, CDR1 is PRHDT and CDR2 FYEKMQ (reference sequence). V lost 3 bases, J lost 5 bases, and 5 bases lay in between. In nucleotides, the CDR3 is TGTGCCAGCAGCTTGGGGGATCAGCCCCAGCATTTT. Protein sequence: CASSLGDQPQHF.

This chain links TRBV4-2 with TRBJ2-7; tentatively, D is TRBD1 (6 bases). V was trimmed by 5 bases and J by 4 bases, leaving 15 bases between them. The CDR3 contains 14 residues. CDR1 is LGHNA and CDR2 is YNFKEQ in the germline V gene. In DNA, the CDR3 is TGTGCCAGCAGCTATTCCTCAGGGGTTTACGAGCAGTACTTC. It translates to CASSYSSGVYEQYF.

This sequence joins TRBV19 and TRBJ2-1; a weak D match, TRBD2 (6 bases). V was pared by 1 base and J by 7 bases, with 11 bases between. This CDR3 has 14 residues. Germline CDR1 LNHDA, CDR2 SQIVND (reference sequence). CDR3 in amino acids: CASSIVGGGNEQFF. In DNA, the CDR3 is TGTGCCAGTAGTATAGTTGGGGGAGGTAATGAGCAGTTCTTC.

This clone was picked up a small number of times. This rearrangement joins TRBV29-1 to TRBJ1-1; D gene uncertain. The germline CDR1 and CDR2 sequences are SQVTM and ANQGSEA. The CDR3 has 9 amino acids. The V end lost 5 bases, the J end lost 8 bases, and 6 bases lay between the germline ends. The CDR3 spells CSVSGEAFF. DNA of the CDR3: TGCAGCGTTTCGGGGGAAGCTTTCTTT.

The J gene is TRBJ2-2, the V gene TRBV19; D possibly corresponds to TRBD1 (6 bases). This CDR3 has 14 residues. Per the germline V gene, CDR1 is LNHDA and CDR2 is SQIVND (reference sequence). V was shortened by 3 bases and J by 4 bases, with 9 bases between the two germline ends. The CDR3 nucleotides read TGTGCCAGTAGTATGGGACACTCCACCGGGGAGCTGTTTTTT. This encodes CASSMGHSTGELFF.

This sequence joins TRBV27 and TRBJ1-1, with D maybe TRBD1 (5 bases). Trimming took 11 bases from V and 4 from J, leaving 11 bases between them. Germline V CDR1 and CDR2: MNHEY, SMNVEV (reference sequence). The length of the CDR3 is 11 residues. CDR3 bases: TGTGCCCGGGGGGGAATCACTGAAGCTTTCTTT. It specifies CARGGITEAFF.

V is TRBV7-8 and J is TRBJ2-1, with TRBD2 matching over 11 bases. The CDR3 has 20 amino acids. Germline V gene sequence: CDR1 SGHVS, CDR2 FQNEAQ. V shed 0 bases, J shed 6 bases, and the junction held 16 bases outside the gene matches. This chain's CDR3 is CASSLAGYSGREWVGNEQFF. CDR3 nucleotides: TGTGCCAGCAGCTTAGCGGGATATAGCGGGAGGGAGTGGGTGGGCAATGAGCAGTTCTTC.

The chain carries TRBV10-2 and TRBJ2-3; 11 bases align to TRBD2. Trimming at V came to 10 bases and at J to 0 bases, leaving 6 bases not matched to a gene. Germline V CDR1 and CDR2: WSHSY, SAAADI. The CDR3 is 15 residues long. The DNA for the CDR3 is TGCGCCATTAGGACTAGCGGGCCAAGCACAGATACGCAGTATTTT. Amino acid sequence: CAIRTSGPSTDTQYF.

This sequence joins TRBV14 and TRBJ2-7, with unresolved D. V was cut by 1 base and J by 2 bases, with 9 bases left in between. CDR3 length: 14 residues. Germline loops: CDR1 SGHDN, CDR2 FVKESK. Here the CDR3 reads CASSQGQLAYEQYF. The CDR3 DNA reads TGTGCCAGCAGCCAAGGGCAGCTAGCCTACGAGCAGTACTTC.

The chain joins TRBV27 to TRBJ2-3; 9 nucleotides line up with TRBD2. J gave up 5 bases and V 6 bases, and 6 bases lay outside the gene matches. Germline assignment: CDR1 MNHEY and CDR2 SMNVEV (reference sequence). The CDR3 is 14 amino acids. The CDR3 region has the DNA TGTGCCAGCAGAATAGCGGGAGTTATAGATACGCAGTATTTT. Its protein is CASRIAGVIDTQYF.

The V and J genes are TRBV27 and TRBJ1-5, with unresolved D. CDR1 is MNHEY and CDR2 is SMNVEV in the germline V gene (reference sequence). The V and J ends lost 8 bases and 1 base respectively, with 9 bases between them. The CDR3 length is 13 residues. DNA of the CDR3: TGTGCCAGCGGCCTAGGAAGCAATCAGCCCCAGCATTTT. Protein product: CASGLGSNQPQHF.

The chain employs TRBV29-1 and TRBJ2-3; weak D call: TRBD2 (5 bases). V dropped 1 base and J dropped 14 bases, with 19 bases sitting between them. This CDR3 has 13 residues. Germline CDR1 reads SQVTM; CDR2 reads ANQGSEA. In nucleotides, the CDR3 is TGCAGCGTTGAAGGGGCAGGCCAAAGAGGGAGGTATTTT. Residues: CSVEGAGQRGRYF.

This clone is a singleton in its sample. The chain uses TRBV7-8 and TRBJ1-3; no firm D call. V gave up 8 bases and J gave up 4 bases, with 12 bases separating them. The CDR3 is 13 residues long. Germline CDR1 reads SGHVS; CDR2 reads FQNEAQ. The CDR3 region is CASSPGHGNTIYF. CDR3 coding DNA: TGTGCCAGCTCTCCAGGTCACGGAAACACCATATATTTT.